This T cell receptor (beta chain) stems from a study of T cell clones after liver transplantation. Overall study: Tolerant meant at least one year fully off immunosuppression without liver enzymes above twice normal.

CDR3 length: 12 amino acids. Germline loops: CDR1 SQVTM, CDR2 ANQGSEA. Trimming at V came to 5 bases and at J to 6 bases, leaving 1 base not matched to a gene. The method was immunoSEQ multiplex PCR; TCRdb's version includes in-frame clones alone and lacks a portion of them. Among approximately 7,300 clones listed, about 80% were seen once. This specimen was CD8+ T cells from blood, taken before liver transplant. The receptor's source is a human donor who received a liver transplant. The chain employs TRBV29-1 and TRBJ2-2; 9 bases match TRBD1. The CDR3 nucleotides are TGCAGCGTTACAGGGGGCCCCGGGGAGCTGTTTTTT. Protein sequence: CSVTGGPGELFF.